This T cell receptor (beta chain) was observed in a study of T-cell reconstitution after alpha-beta-depleted transplantation in children. Study findings and constraints: At around two months after transplant, the alpha-beta T cells were reportedly derived from several hundred expanded clones that came from non-depleted graft cells.

Trimming stripped 5 bases from V and 9 bases from J, with 20 bases between. The CDR3 sequence is 14 residues long. CDR1 and CDR2 from the germline V gene are SQVTM and ANQGSEA. A TCRbeta library incorporating unique molecular identifiers was prepared. TCRdb analysed the PCR reads with MiXCR anew, one entry per CDR3 protein. The sample lists hundreds of thousands of distinct CDR3 sequences, roughly 9.1% occurring once. This clonotype has ten or more counts. The antigen is undetermined. The receptor was derived from a boy under three years old with acute myeloid leukemia, due to receive a stem cell transplant. The sample was PBMCs, taken before TCRalphabeta/CD19-depleted stem cell transplant. J is TRBJ2-1 and V is TRBV29-1; tentatively, D is TRBD1 (5 bases). The CDR3 DNA is TGCAGCGTTATTCCAGGGCGGTACAATGTTGAGCAGTTCTTC. Translating gives CSVIPGRYNVEQFF.